These 5 T cell receptor beta chains share one sample of origin, sequenced in a study of CD8+ T cells in alopecia areata. Following extraction, RNA underwent reverse transcription to cDNA, which served as the sequencing template. Sequenced by immunoSEQ multiplex PCR; TCRdb stores in-frame clones only, minus some. The table lists around 110,000 clones, around 50% of them singletons, with 12% in the top ten. Treatment described: oral pan-JAK inhibitor, 5-10 mg twice daily. Source: CD8+ T cells sorted from blood, taken at week 24, from a patient treated with tofacitinib. These receptors came from a human donor with alopecia areata.

This clone was counted many times. Other DNA sequences in this sample translate to the same CDR3. The chain employs TRBV7-8 and TRBJ1-1; D remains unclear. The CDR3 sequence is 14 residues long. The V gene lost 5 bases and the J gene lost 4 bases, with 14 bases spanning the gap. Germline V CDR1 and CDR2: SGHVS, FQNEAQ. CDR3 sequence reads: CASSPGLLGTEAFF. CDR3 DNA sequence: TGTGCCAGCAGCCCGGGGTTGTTGGGCACTGAAGCTTTCTTT. Full variable domain (outside the CDR3, taken from reference TRBV7-8 and TRBJ1-1): GAGVSQSPRYKVAKRGQDVALRCDPISGHVSLFWYQQALGQGPEFLTYFQNEAQLDKSGLPSDRFFAERPEGSVSTLKIQRTQQEDSAVYLCASSPGLLGTEAFFGQGTRLTVV.

As for this clone: Other DNA sequences of this sample code for an identical CDR3. The chain carries TRBV5-6 and TRBJ1-5, with D unclear. CDR1 and CDR2 (germline): SGHDT, YYEEEE. Trimming took 2 bases from V and 2 from J, leaving 14 bases between them. The CDR3 sequence is 16 residues long. In DNA, the CDR3 is TGTGCCAGCAGCTTAGGTGCGGGCGGTGGCAATCAGCCCCAGCATTTT. Residues: CASSLGAGGGNQPQHF.

The table lists this clone with many counts. The chain couples TRBV10-1 to TRBJ1-1; possible D gene TRBD1, 5 bases. Trimming took 6 bases from V and 1 from J, leaving 9 bases between them. The CDR3 spans 13 residues. The germline CDR1 and CDR2 sequences are WNHNN and SYGVQD (reference sequence). CDR3 sequence: CASRGGENTEAFF. The CDR3 DNA follows: TGCGCCAGCAGAGGAGGGGAGAACACTGAAGCTTTCTTT.

The chain combines TRBV30 with TRBJ2-1; D remains ambiguous. V was trimmed by 0 bases and J by 11 bases, leaving 5 bases between them. Germline CDR1 and CDR2: GTSNPN and SVGIG (reference sequence). The CDR3 runs to 10 residues. The CDR3 protein is CAWSVRQQFF. In DNA, the CDR3 is TGTGCCTGGAGTGTACGACAGCAGTTCTTC.

This clone appeared once. The rearrangement uses TRBV30 and TRBJ2-5; D gene unclear. The germline V gene encodes CDR1 GTSNPN and CDR2 SVGIG (reference sequence). This CDR3 has 12 amino acids. Between the trimmed V and J ends, which lost 5 bases and 3 bases, there was a span of 10 bases. CDR3 sequence reads: CAWVPVEETQYF. CDR3 bases: TGTGCCTGGGTACCCGTTGAAGAGACCCAGTACTTC.